This TCR beta chain was documented in a study of T cell changes during pregnancy in multiple sclerosis. The CDR3 covers 13 residues. Germline V gene data show CDR1 as SGHNT and CDR2 as YYREEE (reference sequence). After removal of 5 bases from V and 3 bases from J, the junction contained 2 bases not matched to a gene. Data came from immunoSEQ multiplex PCR; TCRdb stores just in-frame clones and leaves some out. The sample records 45,000 to 55,000 clones, about 88% being singletons. This clone rates as medium-sized (0.01 to 0.1%). Sequencing used CD4+ T cells from peripheral blood mononuclear cells, obtained in the second trimester of pregnancy. V gene TRBV5-4 combines with J gene TRBJ2-5; 9 nucleotides agree with TRBD2. The sequence derives from a female donor with multiple sclerosis, enrolled in a pregnancy study. Written as DNA, the CDR3 is TGTGCCAGCAGGTTAGCGGGAGAAGAGACCCAGTACTTC. Protein product: CASRLAGEETQYF.